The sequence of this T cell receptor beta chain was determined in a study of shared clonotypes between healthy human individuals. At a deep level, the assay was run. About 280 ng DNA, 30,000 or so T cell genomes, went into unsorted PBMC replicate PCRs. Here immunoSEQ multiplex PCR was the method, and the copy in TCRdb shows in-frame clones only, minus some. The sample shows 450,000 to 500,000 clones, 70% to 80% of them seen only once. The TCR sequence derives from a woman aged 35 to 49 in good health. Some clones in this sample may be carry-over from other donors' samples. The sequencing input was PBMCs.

In DNA form, the CDR3 reads TGCAGCGTTAGACAGGGGGCAGATGCTTTCTTT. Residues: CSVRQGADAFF. The rearrangement joins TRBV29-1 to TRBJ1-1; the match to TRBD1 covers 10 bases. The CDR3 is 11 amino acids. V lost 5 bases to trimming and J lost 11 bases; unmatched junction nucleotides: 5. Germline V lookup: CDR1 SQVTM, CDR2 ANQGSEA.